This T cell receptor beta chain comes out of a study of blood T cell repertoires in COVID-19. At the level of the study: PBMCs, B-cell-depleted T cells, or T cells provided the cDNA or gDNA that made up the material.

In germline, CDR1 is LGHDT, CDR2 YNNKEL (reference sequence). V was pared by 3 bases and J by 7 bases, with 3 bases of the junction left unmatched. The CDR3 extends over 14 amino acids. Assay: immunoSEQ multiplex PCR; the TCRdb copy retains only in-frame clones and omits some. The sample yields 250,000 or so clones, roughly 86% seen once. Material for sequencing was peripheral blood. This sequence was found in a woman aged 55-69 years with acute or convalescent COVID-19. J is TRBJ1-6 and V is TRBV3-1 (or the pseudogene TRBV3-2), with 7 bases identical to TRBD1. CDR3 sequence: CASSQGQSNSPLHF. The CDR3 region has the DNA TGTGCCAGCAGCCAGGGACAGTCAAATTCACCCCTCCACTTT.